The sequence of this T cell receptor beta chain was determined in a study of blood T cell repertoires in COVID-19. CDR1 is MDHEN and CDR2 is SYDVKM in the germline V gene. The junction had 6 bases not matched to a gene; V was cut back by 4 bases and J by 0 bases. There are 17 residues in the CDR3. Original processing methods: Estimates of nucleated cell counts were drawn from the amplification of reference gene primers. Produced via immunoSEQ multiplex PCR; TCRdb's table is partial and in-frame only. V, J and clone size are taken as reported in that table, and D and trimming were inferred from the DNA itself. The data hold some 190,000 clones, with around 85% observed a single time. Seattle participants joined during active infection and were tracked over time. This clone was observed once.

The sample was peripheral blood. The chain uses TRBV28 and TRBJ1-5, with TRBD1 identical over 10 bases. The receptor comes from an elderly man with COVID-19, enrolled during active disease. This CDR3 reads CASSSLGQGYSNQPQHF. In nucleotides, the CDR3 is TGTGCCAGCAGTTCACTGGGACAGGGGTATAGCAATCAGCCCCAGCATTTT. Drawing the rest from reference TRBV28 and TRBJ1-5, the complete variable domain is DVKVTQSSRYLVKRTGEKVFLECVQDMDHENMFWYRQDPGLGLRLIYFSYDVKMKEKGDIPEGYSVSREKKERFSLILESASTNQTSMYLCASSSLGQGYSNQPQHFGDGTRLSIL.